The 10 T cell receptor beta chains presented below share a single source sample, sequenced in a study of blood T cell repertoires in COVID-19. Here immunoSEQ multiplex PCR was the method, and the copy in TCRdb shows in-frame clones only, minus some. Of about 36,000 clones in the sample, 90% were seen once. The specimen sequenced was peripheral blood. These receptors all stem from a human donor in a cohort sampled during active COVID-19.

This clone was seen only a few times. The CDR3 sequence: CASSVQDSWSQPQHF. CDR3 nucleotide sequence: TGTGCCAGCAGCGTACAGGACAGCTGGAGTCAGCCCCAGCATTTT. The chain joins TRBV9 to TRBJ1-5; weak D call: TRBD1 (6 bases). The CDR3 is made up of 15 amino acids. V lost 1 base, J lost 6 bases, and 14 bases lay in between. The V gene's germline CDR1 is SGDLS and CDR2 YYNGEE.

V and J are TRBV21-1 and TRBJ1-5; TRBD1 was called by the table and not checked on the DNA. TRBV21-1 is a known pseudogene. CDR3 length: 15 amino acids. CDR3 nucleotides: TGTGCCAGCAGCCCCATGGGGCAGGGCAATCAGCCCCAGCATTTT. Translated: CASSPMGQGNQPQHF.

The chain links TRBV6-2 or TRBV6-3 to TRBJ2-7; 11 bases align to TRBD2. The germline CDR1 and CDR2 sequences are MNHEY and SVGEGT. V shed 3 bases and J 6 bases; nucleotides not matched to a gene: 10. There are 16 residues in the CDR3. This CDR3 is CASSYVGLAEASEQYF. In DNA, the CDR3 is TGTGCCAGCAGTTATGTGGGACTAGCGGAGGCATCCGAGCAGTACTTC.

The V gene is TRBV7-9, the J gene TRBJ2-1; 10 bases agree with TRBD2. V lost 5 bases and J lost 8; bases outside the gene matches: 12. Per the germline V gene, CDR1 is SEHNR and CDR2 is FQNEAQ (reference sequence). The CDR3 sequence is 16 residues long. The DNA for the CDR3 is TGTGCCAGCAGCCCACTGGAATCTAGCGGGAGCTATGAGCAGTTCTTC. Translation gives CASSPLESSGSYEQFF.

The chain recombines TRBV27 with TRBJ1-2; TRBD1 matches at 8 bases. Germline CDR1 MNHEY, CDR2 SMNVEV (reference sequence). Trimming took 3 bases from V and 8 from J; bases not matched to a gene: 8. The CDR3 runs 14 residues. The CDR3 region is CASSFRGLQGGYTF. CDR3 in DNA: TGTGCCAGCAGTTTCAGGGGGCTCCAGGGAGGCTACACCTTC.

The chain is built from TRBV27 and TRBJ2-7, with 9 positions matching TRBD2. V gave up 2 bases and J gave up 4 bases; unmatched junction bases: 15. The CDR3 length is 18 residues. Germline assignment: CDR1 MNHEY and CDR2 SMNVEV (reference sequence). CDR3 bases: TGTGCCAGCAGTTTAAAGGGCTCGGCGGGAGGGCGAAATTACGAGCAGTACTTC. It codes for CASSLKGSAGGRNYEQYF.

The rearrangement joins TRBV28 to TRBJ2-3, with D possibly being TRBD2 (6 bases). Germline V gene sequence: CDR1 MDHEN, CDR2 SYDVKM. Trimming removed 7 bases from V and 0 bases from J, with 17 bases in between. The CDR3 consists of 16 residues. This CDR3 reads CASKSPGGLSTDTQYF. The CDR3 DNA follows: TGTGCCAGCAAATCCCCAGGAGGGTTGAGCACAGATACGCAGTATTTT.

The chain has TRBV3-1 (or the pseudogene TRBV3-2) and TRBJ1-1; TRBD1 is a possible D gene (5 bases). CDR3 length: 15 residues. CDR1 is LGHDT and CDR2 is YNNKEL in the germline V gene (reference sequence). V dropped 5 bases and J dropped 4 bases, with 17 bases sitting between them. Here the CDR3 reads CASSTPRGVGTEAFF. DNA for the CDR3: TGTGCCAGCAGCACCCCCCGGGGGGTGGGCACTGAAGCTTTCTTT.

This rearrangement joins TRBV5-1 to TRBJ2-7; tentatively, D is TRBD1 (6 bases). This CDR3 spans 16 amino acids. V was pared by 4 bases and J by 6 bases, with 23 bases between. Germline V gene lookup returns CDR1 SGHRS and CDR2 YFSETQ. CDR3 sequence reads: CASSPALGAIPLEQYF. Written as DNA, the CDR3 is TGCGCCAGCAGCCCCGCCTTGGGGGCCATCCCCCTCGAGCAGTACTTC.

The chain joins TRBV7-9 to TRBJ2-5; D is possibly TRBD2 (5 bases). The CDR3 extends over 15 amino acids. Germline lookup yields CDR1 SEHNR and CDR2 FQNEAQ (reference sequence). The V end was cut by 3 bases, the J end by 6 bases, with 17 bases between. CDR3 sequence reads: CASSLADGGPKTQYF. CDR3 in DNA: TGTGCCAGCAGCTTGGCGGATGGCGGGCCGAAGACCCAGTACTTC. The full variable domain, completed using reference TRBV7-9 and TRBJ2-5, is DTGVSQNPRHKITKRGQNVTFRCDPISEHNRLYWYRQTLGQGPEFLTYFQNEAQLEKSRLLSDRFSAERPKGSFSTLEIQRTEQGDSAMYLCASSLADGGPKTQYFGPGTRLLVL.